The sequence of this T cell receptor beta chain was determined in a study of OX40 agonist ivuxolimab in advanced cancers. The overall study: A mean age of around 60 years, range 23 to 79, was recorded, and 80% to 90% were male. One patient with hepatocellular carcinoma and two with cutaneous melanoma, three in all, had partial responses. Study findings and constraints: Clonal expansion among partial responders at 0.1-3.0 mg/kg ranked near the lowest. Blood T cells, both CD4+ and CD8+, expanded clonally by week 6 at 0.1 to 3.0 mg/kg.

As for this clone: No antigen is known for it.

Libraries were prepared by immunoSEQ multiplex PCR; TCRdb keeps only in-frame clonotypes and omits some of them. Of fewer than 45,000 clones listed, around 90% are singletons. The sequence derives from an adult with an advanced solid tumor such as melanoma, head and neck, liver or kidney cancer. The specimen comprised CD4+ or CD8+ T cells sorted from blood, sampled in a trial of the OX40 agonist ivuxolimab.

CDR3 DNA: TGTGCCAGCAGCGGAAGCAGGGGTCCGTATGGCTACACCTTC. Its translation: CASSGSRGPYGYTF. The rearrangement uses TRBV7-2 and TRBJ1-2, with D perhaps TRBD1 (6 bases). There are 14 residues in the CDR3. Trimming shortened V by 5 bases and J by 5 bases, and 15 bases separated the two germline ends. The germline CDR1 and CDR2 sequences are SGHTA and FQGNSA.